Given below is one TCR beta chain in context. This receptor's antigen is unknown. There are no base qualities to consult, and no much larger clone falls within one base. The data stem from a study of T cell responses to AZD1222 COVID-19 vaccine (dated by TCRdb to the early 2020s). Concerning the study at large: A total of 233 trial participants underwent TCR sequencing, of whom nearly 210 received two doses of AZD1222 and about 26 received two doses of the MenACWY control vaccine. Trial participants were enrolled by age into subgroups of 18-55, 56-69 and 70-plus years, and about 150, 27 and 61 TCR-sequenced participants, respectively, were included in these subgroups. Study-wide conclusions, independent of this receptor: The 56-69-year group was small, and its depth increase did not reach significance, likely because of low power. Reportedly, almost half of the unique spike-specific TCRs recognized epitopes lying outside the regions that are mutated in the B.1.351 and B.1.1.7 variants. A significant rise in spike-specific TCR breadth and depth was observed after two AZD1222 doses relative to day 0 and relative to MenACWY recipients. No day 14 peak-response samples were available, so repertoires were characterized only after the peak T cell response. Participants were mostly white British, with more females than males. The authors suggested clonal diversity may have been underestimated. The whole spike protein was spanned by vaccine-associated CD4 TCRs, and dominant responses were seen in regions 160-218 and 743-854. Conclusions about previously exposed vaccinees are limited, since just a handful of AZD1222 recipients were seropositive for SARS-CoV-2 at baseline.

The CDR3 regions of human TCRbeta chains were analyzed by immunosequencing. In the authors' own workflow: Repertoire TCRs were checked for matches against a reference library of SARS-CoV-2-specific TCRs that had been generated using the MIRA antigen-specificity platform. Breadth was defined as the fraction of unique TCRs that were SARS-CoV-2-associated. Depth was defined as the fraction of total T cells that were SARS-CoV-2-associated. Using the MIRA data, each spike-specific TCR was mapped to the spike region that the TCR reacts to and placed in a CD4 or CD8 class. Log10-transformed breadth and depth values were compared by one-way ANOVA with Sidak's multiple comparisons tests. TCRdb stores this immuneACCESS table with in-frame sequences only. Part of the clones is absent; in the studies checked, under half of the shortfall reflects unresolved V genes, and no reason is known for the rest. The DNA gave D and trimming, while V, J and clone size come from that table. A total of 200,000 or so clones appear in this sample, 90% to 95% of them only once. Of the sample, roughly 1% is held by the ten largest clones.

The germline V gene encodes CDR1 ENHRY and CDR2 SYGVKD. Spanning cysteine to phenylalanine, the CDR3 consists of 15 amino acids. Left in the record is the CDR3 DNA by itself, 45 bases read in frame from the first base. Germline trimming: 10 bases from V, 0 bases from J; junction bases outside gene matches: 8. Read against the paper, the sample's time point label means: about 28 days (+/-7) after the second vaccine dose. Because spike-specific TCR depth and breadth did not differ between the two schedules, AZD1222 recipients who got a second dose at roughly 4 weeks were pooled with those who got a second dose at roughly 12 weeks. Vaccinee samples were obtained from the UK trials COV001 and COV002, which included a single-blind randomized controlled phase 2/3 trial of AZD1222 (ChAdOx1 nCoV-19) in healthy adults. Trial participant PBMC samples were collected at day 0 and day 28 after the second dose for TCRbeta chain sequencing.

The V and J segments used are TRBV10-3 and TRBJ2-2, and 7 bases in between align with TRBD2. The source is an adult who received the AZD1222 COVID-19 vaccine. The specimen comprised peripheral blood, sampled 28 days after the second AZD1222 dose. The bases are TGTGCCACGGTCCCCGGGGGGACGAACACCGGGGAGCTGTTTTTT. This translates into CATVPGGTNTGELFF.